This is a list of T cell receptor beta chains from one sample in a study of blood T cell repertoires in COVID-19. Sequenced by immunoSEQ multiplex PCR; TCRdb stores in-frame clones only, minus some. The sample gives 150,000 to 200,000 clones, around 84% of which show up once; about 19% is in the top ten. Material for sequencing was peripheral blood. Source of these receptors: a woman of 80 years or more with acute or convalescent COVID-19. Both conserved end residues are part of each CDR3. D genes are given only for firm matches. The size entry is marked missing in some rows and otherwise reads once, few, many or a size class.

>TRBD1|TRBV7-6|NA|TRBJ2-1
TGTGCCAGCACCCCAGGGGGACGAGGCTCTCACTCCTACAATGAGCAGTTCTTC
CASTPGGRGSHSYNEQFF
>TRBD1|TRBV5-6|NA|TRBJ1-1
TGTGCCAGCAGCTGGGGACAGCACAATATTGAAGCTTTCTTT
CASSWGQHNIEAFF
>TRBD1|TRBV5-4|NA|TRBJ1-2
TGTGCCAGCAGCTCCACCGGGGACAGGGAGGGCTACACCTTC
CASSSTGDREGYTF
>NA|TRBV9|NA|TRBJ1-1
TGTGCCAGCAGCGGTGGGGACTCCGGGGGAACTGAAGCTTTCTTT
CASSGGDSGGTEAFF
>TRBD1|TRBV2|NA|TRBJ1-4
TGTGCCAGCAGTGGTCCCCCGGGACAGGGAGGTGAAAAACTGTTTTTT
CASSGPPGQGGEKLFF
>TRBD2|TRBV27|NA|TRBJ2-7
TGTGCCAGCAGGGGGGCTAGCGGGGAATTTTACGAGCAGTACTTC
CASRGASGEFYEQYF
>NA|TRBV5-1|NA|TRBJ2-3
TGCGCCAGCAGCTTGGAGGACAGTTCGGTAGATACGCAGTATTTT
CASSLEDSSVDTQYF
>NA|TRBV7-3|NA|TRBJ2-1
TGTGCCAGCAGCTCCCCCGGGATGGACAATGAGCAGTTCTTC
CASSSPGMDNEQFF
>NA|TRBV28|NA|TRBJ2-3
TGTGCCAGCAGTTCAACTTTCGCAGATACGCAGTATTTT
CASSSTFADTQYF
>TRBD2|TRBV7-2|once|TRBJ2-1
TGTGCCAGCAGCTTAGAACCCGGACTAGCGAGGAATGAGCAGTTCTTC
CASSLEPGLARNEQFF
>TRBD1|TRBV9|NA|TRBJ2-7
TGTGCCAGCAGTCTAACCGGGACAGGGGGCTACGAGCAGTACTTC
CASSLTGTGGYEQYF
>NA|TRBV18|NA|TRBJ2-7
TGTGCCAGCTCACCCCCGAGTGTGAGTCTCGAGCAGTACTTC
CASSPPSVSLEQYF
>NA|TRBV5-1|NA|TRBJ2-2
TGCGCCAGCAGCTTGGTTATCACAGCTAAGACGAACACCGGGGAGCTGTTTTTT
CASSLVITAKTNTGELFF
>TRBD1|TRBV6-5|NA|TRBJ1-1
TGTGCCAGCAGTCGGACAGGGGTGGGCACTGAAGCTTTCTTT
CASSRTGVGTEAFF
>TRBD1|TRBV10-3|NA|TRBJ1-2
TGTGCCATCAGTGGAGGGGCAGGGGGAGGCTACACCTTC
CAISGGAGGGYTF
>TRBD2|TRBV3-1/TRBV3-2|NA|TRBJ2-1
TGTGCCAGCAGCCGAGATGCCGGGACTAGCGGGAGGAATGAGCAGTTCTTC
CASSRDAGTSGRNEQFF
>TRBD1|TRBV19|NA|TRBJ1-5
TGTGCCAGTAGTCCCGTCCACAGGGGGCAAACTCAGCCCCAGCATTTT
CASSPVHRGQTQPQHF
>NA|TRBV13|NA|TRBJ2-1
TGTGCCAGCAGTTCCCTTCGGCGAGCGCGTGAGCAGTTCTTC
CASSSLRRAREQFF
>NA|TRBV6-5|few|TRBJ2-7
TGTGCCAGCAATCCTCGGTTAATACCCTACGAGCAGTACTTC
CASNPRLIPYEQYF
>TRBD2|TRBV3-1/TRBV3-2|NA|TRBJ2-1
TGTGCCAGCAGCCAAGATCTAGCGGGGGTCGGTGAGCAGTTCTTC
CASSQDLAGVGEQFF
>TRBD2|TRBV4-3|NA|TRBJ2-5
TGCGCCAGCAGCCTAGAGGGGCGGGGGTACCAAGAGACCCAGTACTTC
CASSLEGRGYQETQYF
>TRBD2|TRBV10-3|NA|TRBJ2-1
TGTGCCATCAGGCCGGGACTAGCGGAATACAATGAGCAGTTCTTC
CAIRPGLAEYNEQFF
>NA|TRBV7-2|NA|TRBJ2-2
TGTGCCAGCAGCCCCAGTCTAGCCAGGTCGAACACCGGGGAGCTGTTTTTT
CASSPSLARSNTGELFF
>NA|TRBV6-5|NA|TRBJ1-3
TGTGCCAGCAGGAGAGGGACTCTGGAAAACACCATATATTTT
CASRRGTLENTIYF
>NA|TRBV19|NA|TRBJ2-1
TGTGCCAGTAGTATAGGGGGGACTTTGGTGATCGAGCAGTTCTTC
CASSIGGTLVIEQFF
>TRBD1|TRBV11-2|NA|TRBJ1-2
TGTGCCAGCACGGGACAGCAATTGTTCTATGGTGGCTACACCTTC
CASTGQQLFYGGYTF
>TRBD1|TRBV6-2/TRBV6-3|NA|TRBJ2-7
TGTGCCAGCAGTTACTCGGATCCCGACAGGGGCTCCTACGAGCAGTACTTC
CASSYSDPDRGSYEQYF
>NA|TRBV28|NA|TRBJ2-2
TGTGCCAGCAGTCGAACACTAGGGAACACCGGGGAGCTGTTTTTT
CASSRTLGNTGELFF
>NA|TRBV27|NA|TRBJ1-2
TGTGCCAGCAGTTTATCACGGGGGTTAGGTTATGGCTACACCTTC
CASSLSRGLGYGYTF
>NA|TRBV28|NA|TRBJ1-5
TGTGCCAGCCGACTCGGGGGCAATCAGCCCCAGCATTTT
CASRLGGNQPQHF
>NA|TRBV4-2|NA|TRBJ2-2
TGTGCCAGCAGCCAAGAGACGGGAGCCACCGGGGAGCTGTTTTTT
CASSQETGATGELFF
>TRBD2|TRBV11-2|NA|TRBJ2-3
TGTGCCAGCAGCCCTAGCGGGGGGCAGAGTGGAGATACGCAGTATTTT
CASSPSGGQSGDTQYF
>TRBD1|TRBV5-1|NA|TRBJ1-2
TGCGCCAGCAGCGTGGGACAGGGGCACTATGGCTACACCTTC
CASSVGQGHYGYTF
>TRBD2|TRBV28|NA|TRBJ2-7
TGTGCCAGCAGAGGCGGGAGCCCCTACGAGCAGTACTTC
CASRGGSPYEQYF
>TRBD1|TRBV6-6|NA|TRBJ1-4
TGTGCCACGACCGGGACAGTAGGTGAAAAACTGTTTTTT
CATTGTVGEKLFF
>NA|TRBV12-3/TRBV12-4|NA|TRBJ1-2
TGTGCCAGCAGTCGCCTCGTTAGAGATGGCTACACCTTC
CASSRLVRDGYTF
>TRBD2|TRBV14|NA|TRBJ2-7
TGTGCCAGCAGCCAGCTAGCGGGGGATTACGAGCAGTACTTC
CASSQLAGDYEQYF
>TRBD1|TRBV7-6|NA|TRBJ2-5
TGTGCCAGCAGCTTATTCCAGGGGGCAGGTGGGACCCAGTACTTC
CASSLFQGAGGTQYF
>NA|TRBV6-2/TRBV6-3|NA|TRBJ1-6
TGTGCCAGCAGTTACTCGAAGGGTGACAGGAATAATTCACCCCTCCACTTT
CASSYSKGDRNNSPLHF
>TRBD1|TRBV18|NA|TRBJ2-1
TGTGCCAGCTCGTTGGGACAGGGGGCCTACAATGAGCAGTTCTTC
CASSLGQGAYNEQFF
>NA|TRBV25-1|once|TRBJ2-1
TGTGCCAGCGGAACAGGTCGTGAGCAGTTCTTC
CASGTGREQFF
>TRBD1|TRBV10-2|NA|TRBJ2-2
TGCGCCAGCAGTGTCCAGGGGGACACCGGGGAGCTGTTTTTT
CASSVQGDTGELFF
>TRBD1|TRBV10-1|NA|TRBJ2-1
TGCGCCAGCAGTCATGAGCGGGACAGGGCAAATGAGCAGTTCTTC
CASSHERDRANEQFF
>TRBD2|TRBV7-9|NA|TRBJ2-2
TGTGCCAGCAGCCCTAGCGGGGCGAACACCGGGGAGCTGTTTTTT
CASSPSGANTGELFF
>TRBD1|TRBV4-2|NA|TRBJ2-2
TGTGCCAGCAGCCAATACGACAGGGGAAGCACCGGGGAGCTGTTTTTT
CASSQYDRGSTGELFF
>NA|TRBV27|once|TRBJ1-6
TGTGCCATCATGAATTCACCCCTCCACTTT
CAIMNSPLHF
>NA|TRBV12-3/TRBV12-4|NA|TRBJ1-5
TGTGCCAGCAGTTTAGGGAGAAGCGGACTATTGCATTTT
CASSLGRSGLLHF
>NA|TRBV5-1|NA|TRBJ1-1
TGCGCCAGCAGCTTGGTAGGGCAGGGGAACACTGAAGCTTTCTTT
CASSLVGQGNTEAFF
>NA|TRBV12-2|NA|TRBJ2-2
TGTGCAAGTCGCTTTCCGGGCCCGCCGGAGGACACCGGGGAGCTGTTTTTT
CASRFPGPPEDTGELFF
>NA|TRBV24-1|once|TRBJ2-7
TGTGCCACGAGGATCGAGCAGTACTTC
CATRIEQYF
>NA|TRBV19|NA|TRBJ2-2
TGTGCCAGTAGTATTCTCGCGGGGAGCCACACCGGGGAGCTGTTTTTT
CASSILAGSHTGELFF
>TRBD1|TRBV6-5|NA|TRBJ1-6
TGTGCCAGCAATCCCAGGGGGCTTAATTCACCCCTCCACTTT
CASNPRGLNSPLHF
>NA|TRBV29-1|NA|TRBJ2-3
TGCAGCGTTACGGGAGAGATGCAGTATTTT
CSVTGEMQYF